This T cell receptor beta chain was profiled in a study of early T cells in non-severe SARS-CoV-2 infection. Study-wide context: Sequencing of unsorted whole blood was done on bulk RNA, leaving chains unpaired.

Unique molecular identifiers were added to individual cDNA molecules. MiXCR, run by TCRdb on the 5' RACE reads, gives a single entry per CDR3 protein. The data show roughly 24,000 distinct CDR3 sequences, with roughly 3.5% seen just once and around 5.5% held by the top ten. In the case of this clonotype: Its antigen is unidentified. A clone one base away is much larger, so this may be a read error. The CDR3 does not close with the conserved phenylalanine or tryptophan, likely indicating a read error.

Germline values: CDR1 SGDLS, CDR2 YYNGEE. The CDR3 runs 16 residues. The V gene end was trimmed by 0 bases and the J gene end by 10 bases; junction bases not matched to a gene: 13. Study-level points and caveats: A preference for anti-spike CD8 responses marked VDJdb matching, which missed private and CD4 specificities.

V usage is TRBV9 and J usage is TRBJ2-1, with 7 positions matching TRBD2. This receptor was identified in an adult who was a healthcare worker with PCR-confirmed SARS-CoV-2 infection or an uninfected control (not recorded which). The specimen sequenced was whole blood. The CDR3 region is CASSVVTPSGHREQFL. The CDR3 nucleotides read TGTGCCAGCAGCGTAGTAACGCCTAGCGGTCATAGGGAGCAGTTCCTC.